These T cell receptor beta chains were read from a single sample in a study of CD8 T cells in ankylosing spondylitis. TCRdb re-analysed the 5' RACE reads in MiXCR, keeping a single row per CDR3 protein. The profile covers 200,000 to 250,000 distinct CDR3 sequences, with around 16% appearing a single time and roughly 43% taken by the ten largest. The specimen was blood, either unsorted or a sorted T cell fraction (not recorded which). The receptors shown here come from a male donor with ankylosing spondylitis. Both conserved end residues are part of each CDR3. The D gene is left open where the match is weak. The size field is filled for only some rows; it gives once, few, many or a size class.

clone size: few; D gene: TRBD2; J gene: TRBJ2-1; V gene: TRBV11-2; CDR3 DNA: TGTGCCAGCAGCTTAGAGGCTAGCGGGGTCTCCTACAATGAGCAGTTCTTC; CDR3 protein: CASSLEASGVSYNEQFF
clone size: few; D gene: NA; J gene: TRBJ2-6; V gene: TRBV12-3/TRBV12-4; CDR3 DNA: TGTGCCAGCAGTTTACGGGGTCCTGGGGCCAACGTCCTGACTTTC; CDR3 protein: CASSLRGPGANVLTF
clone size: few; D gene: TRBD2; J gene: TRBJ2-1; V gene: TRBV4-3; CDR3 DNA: TGCGCCAGCAGCCAAGACCCTAGCGGGAGTTGGAATGAGCAGTTCTTC; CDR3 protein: CASSQDPSGSWNEQFF
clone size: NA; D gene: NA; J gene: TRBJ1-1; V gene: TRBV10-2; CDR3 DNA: TGCGCCAGCAGTGAAGTGAACACTGAAGCTTTCTTT; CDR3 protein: CASSEVNTEAFF
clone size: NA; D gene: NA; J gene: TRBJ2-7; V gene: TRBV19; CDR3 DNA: TGTGCCAGTAGTATAGCGTCGGCGGAGTCCTACGAGCAGTACTTC; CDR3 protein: CASSIASAESYEQYF
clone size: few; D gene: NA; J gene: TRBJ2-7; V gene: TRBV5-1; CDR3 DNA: TGCGCCAGCAGCTTGTATCCAGGGACGGACATTATAGAGCAGTACTTC; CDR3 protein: CASSLYPGTDIIEQYF
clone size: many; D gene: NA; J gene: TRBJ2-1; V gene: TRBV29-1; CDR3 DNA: TGCAGCGTTGAAGTCGGTTTCAATGAGCAGTTCTTC; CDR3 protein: CSVEVGFNEQFF
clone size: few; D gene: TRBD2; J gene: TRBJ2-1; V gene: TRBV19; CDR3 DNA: TGTGCCAGTAGACTAGCGGGGGTTAACAATGAGCAGTTCTTC; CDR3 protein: CASRLAGVNNEQFF
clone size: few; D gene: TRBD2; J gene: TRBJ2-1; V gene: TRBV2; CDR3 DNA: TGTGCCACACTAGGGACGACTAGCGGTTCCTACAATGAGCAGTTCTTC; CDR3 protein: CATLGTTSGSYNEQFF
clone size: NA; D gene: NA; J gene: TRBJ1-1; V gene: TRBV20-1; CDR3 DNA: TGCAGTGCTAGACCATCGGACACGCTGAACACTGAAGCTTTCTTT; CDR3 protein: CSARPSDTLNTEAFF
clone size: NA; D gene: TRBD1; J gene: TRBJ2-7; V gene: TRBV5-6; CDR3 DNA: TGTGCCAGCAGCATCTCCGGGACAGAGTACGAGCAGTACTTC; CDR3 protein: CASSISGTEYEQYF
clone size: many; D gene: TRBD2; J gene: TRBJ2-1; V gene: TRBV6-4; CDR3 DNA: TGTGCCAGCAGTGACTCCCCGGGGGGGAATGAGCAGTTCTTC; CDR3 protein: CASSDSPGGNEQFF
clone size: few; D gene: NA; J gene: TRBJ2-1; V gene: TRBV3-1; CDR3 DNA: TGTGCCAGCAGCCAAGGGCTAGGGTATGACAATGAGCAGTTCTTC; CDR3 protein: CASSQGLGYDNEQFF
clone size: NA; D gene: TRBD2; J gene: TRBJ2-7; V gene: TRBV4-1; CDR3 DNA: TGCGCCAGCAGCCCGACTAGCGGGAGGTCCGAGCAGTACTTC; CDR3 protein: CASSPTSGRSEQYF
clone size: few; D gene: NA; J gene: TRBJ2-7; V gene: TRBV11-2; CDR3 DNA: TGTGCCAGCAGCTTAGGGCCGGGGTCCTTCTACGAGCAGTACTTC; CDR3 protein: CASSLGPGSFYEQYF
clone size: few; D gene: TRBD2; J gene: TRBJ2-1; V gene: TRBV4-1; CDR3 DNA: TGCGCCAGCAGCCAAGATGCCCCAGGACTAGCGGGGGGATACAATGAGCAGTTCTTC; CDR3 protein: CASSQDAPGLAGGYNEQFF
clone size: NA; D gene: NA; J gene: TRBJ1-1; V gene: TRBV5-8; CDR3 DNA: TGTGCCAGCAGCTTGTCGACGCCCATGAACACTGAAGCTTTCTTT; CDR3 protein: CASSLSTPMNTEAFF
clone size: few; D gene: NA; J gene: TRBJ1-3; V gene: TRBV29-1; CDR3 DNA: TGCAGCGTTGATCCGAGAGACTCTGGAAACACCATATATTTT; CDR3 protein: CSVDPRDSGNTIYF
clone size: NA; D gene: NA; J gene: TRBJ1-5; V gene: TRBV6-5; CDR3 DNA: TGTGCCAGCAGTTACTCCCTAGGCGCTGGTCAGCCCCAGCATTTT; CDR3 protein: CASSYSLGAGQPQHF
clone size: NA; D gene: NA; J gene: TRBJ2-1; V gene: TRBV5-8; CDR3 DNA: TGTGCCAGCAGCCCCCCGATAGCGGAGTACAATGAGCAGTTCTTC; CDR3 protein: CASSPPIAEYNEQFF
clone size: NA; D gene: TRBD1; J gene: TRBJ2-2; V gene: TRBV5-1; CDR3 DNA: TGCGCCAGCGTGCGTGTGGGGACAGGGGAAACCGGGGAGCTGTTTTTT; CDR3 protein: CASVRVGTGETGELFF
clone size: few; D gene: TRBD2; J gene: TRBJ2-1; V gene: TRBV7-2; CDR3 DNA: TGTGCCAGCAGCTTAGTCCTAGCGGGAGAGTTCTACAATGAGCAGTTCTTC; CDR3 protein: CASSLVLAGEFYNEQFF
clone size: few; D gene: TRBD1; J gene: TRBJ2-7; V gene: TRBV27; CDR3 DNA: TGTGCCAGCAGTTTATCGTCAGGGGGCGAGCAGTACTTC; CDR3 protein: CASSLSSGGEQYF
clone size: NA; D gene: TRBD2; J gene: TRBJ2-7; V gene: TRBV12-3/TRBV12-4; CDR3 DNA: TGTGCCAGGCCACCAGGACTAGTCTACGAGCAGTACTTC; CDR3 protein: CARPPGLVYEQYF
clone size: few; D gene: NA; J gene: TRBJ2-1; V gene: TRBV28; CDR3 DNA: TGTGCCAGCAGTACCAGTACGAACAATGAGCAGTTCTTC; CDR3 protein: CASSTSTNNEQFF
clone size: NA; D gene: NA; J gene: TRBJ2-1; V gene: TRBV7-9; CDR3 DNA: TGTGCCAGCAGCTCCGGGACTCTATCCCGCTCCTACAATGAGCAGTTCTTC; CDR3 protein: CASSSGTLSRSYNEQFF
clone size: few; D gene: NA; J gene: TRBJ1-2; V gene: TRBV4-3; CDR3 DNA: TGCGCCAGCAGCCAAGGAGGGGCCCAATACACCTTC; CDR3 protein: CASSQGGAQYTF
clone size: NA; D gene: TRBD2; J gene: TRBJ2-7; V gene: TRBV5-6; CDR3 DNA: TGTGCCAGCAGCTCGGCGACTAGCGGGTCCTACGAGCAGTACTTC; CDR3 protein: CASSSATSGSYEQYF
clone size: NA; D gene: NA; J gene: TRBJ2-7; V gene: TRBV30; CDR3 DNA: TGTGCCTGGAGTGACCCGGGCACATTATACGAGCAGTACTTC; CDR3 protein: CAWSDPGTLYEQYF
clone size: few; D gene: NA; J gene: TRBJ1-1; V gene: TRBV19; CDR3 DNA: TGTGCCAGCTCGGATCAGGGGCCCACTGAAGCTTTCTTT; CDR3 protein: CASSDQGPTEAFF
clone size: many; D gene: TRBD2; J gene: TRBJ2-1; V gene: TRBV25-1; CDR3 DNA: TGTGCCAGCAGTGAGGGGGAGGGCCGGTACAATGAGCAGTTCTTC; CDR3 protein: CASSEGEGRYNEQFF
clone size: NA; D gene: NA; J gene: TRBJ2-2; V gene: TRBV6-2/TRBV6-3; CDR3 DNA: TGTGCCAGCAGCCCCACCGGGGGCACCGGGGAGCTGTTTTTT; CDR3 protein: CASSPTGGTGELFF
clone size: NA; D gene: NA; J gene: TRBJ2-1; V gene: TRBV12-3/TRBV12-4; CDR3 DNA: TGTGCCAGCAGTGGGGGACACGTTTCGCAGTTCTTC; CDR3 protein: CASSGGHVSQFF
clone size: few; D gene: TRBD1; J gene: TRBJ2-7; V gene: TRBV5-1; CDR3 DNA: TGCGCCAGCAGCTTCGGGACAGGGGGAGGCGAGCAGTACTTC; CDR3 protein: CASSFGTGGGEQYF
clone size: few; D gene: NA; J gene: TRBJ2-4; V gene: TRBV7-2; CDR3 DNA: TGTGCCAGCAGCCACGAGAGCCAAGGGAACATTCAGTACTTC; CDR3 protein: CASSHESQGNIQYF
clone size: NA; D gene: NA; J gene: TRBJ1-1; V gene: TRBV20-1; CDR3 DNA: TGCAGTGCTAGAGACCGCGGCCATGGGGGAACTGAAGCTTTCTTT; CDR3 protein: CSARDRGHGGTEAFF
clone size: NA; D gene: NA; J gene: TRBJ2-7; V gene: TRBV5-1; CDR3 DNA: TGCGCCAGCAGCATCCTCAGGGGTAACTCCTACGAGCAGTACTTC; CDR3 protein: CASSILRGNSYEQYF
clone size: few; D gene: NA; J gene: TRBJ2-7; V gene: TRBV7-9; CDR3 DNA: TGTGCCAGCAGCTCGATAGGAGGCTCCTACGAGCAGTACTTC; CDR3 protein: CASSSIGGSYEQYF
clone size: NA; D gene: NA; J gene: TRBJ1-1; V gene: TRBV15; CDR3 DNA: TGTGCCACCAGCAGAGAAGCGGTGGGGGAGGAAGCTTTCTTT; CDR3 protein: CATSREAVGEEAFF
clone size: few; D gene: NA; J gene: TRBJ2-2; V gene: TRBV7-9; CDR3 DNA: TGTGCCAGCAGCTACAAATGGGAGATTGGGGCTGGGGAGCTGTTTTTT; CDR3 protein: CASSYKWEIGAGELFF
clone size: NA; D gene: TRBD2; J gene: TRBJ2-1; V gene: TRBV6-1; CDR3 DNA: TGTGCCAGCAGTGAATGGGGGGGCTCCTACAATGAGCAGTTCTTC; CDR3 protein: CASSEWGGSYNEQFF
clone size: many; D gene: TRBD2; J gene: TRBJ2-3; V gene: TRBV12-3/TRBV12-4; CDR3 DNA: TGTGCCAGCAGTTTAGGGTCAGCGGGAGGTACGCAGTATTTT; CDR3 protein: CASSLGSAGGTQYF
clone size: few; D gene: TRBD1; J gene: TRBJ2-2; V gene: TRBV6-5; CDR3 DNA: TGTGCCAGCAGTTACACATTTCGACAGGGGAACACCGGGGAGCTGTTTTTT; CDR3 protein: CASSYTFRQGNTGELFF
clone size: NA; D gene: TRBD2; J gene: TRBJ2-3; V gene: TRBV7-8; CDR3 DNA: TGTGCCAGCAGCCAAGACGGGACTAGCGCACCATATACGCAGTATTTT; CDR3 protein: CASSQDGTSAPYTQYF
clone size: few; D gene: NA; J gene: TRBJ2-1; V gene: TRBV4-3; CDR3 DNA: TGCGCCAGCAGCCAAGATCTTGTGGGGGGCTACAATGAGCAGTTCTTC; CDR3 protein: CASSQDLVGGYNEQFF
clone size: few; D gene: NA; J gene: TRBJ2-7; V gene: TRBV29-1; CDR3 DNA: TGCAGCGTTGAAGAACCATTAAGGGAGAACTACGAGCAGTACTTC; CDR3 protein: CSVEEPLRENYEQYF
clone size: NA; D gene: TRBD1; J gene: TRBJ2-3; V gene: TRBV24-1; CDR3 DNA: TGTGCCACCAGTGATTTCGACAGGGCGGGAGATACGCAGTATTTT; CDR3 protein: CATSDFDRAGDTQYF
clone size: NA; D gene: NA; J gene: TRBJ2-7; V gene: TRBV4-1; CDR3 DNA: TGCGCCAGCAGCCAACTGGTCTCACAGAAATACGAGCAGTACTTC; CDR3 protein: CASSQLVSQKYEQYF
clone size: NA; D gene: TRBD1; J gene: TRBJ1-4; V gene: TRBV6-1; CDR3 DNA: TGTGCCAGCAGTGGATATGTGACAGGGATCGGAGGGGAACTGTTTTTT; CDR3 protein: CASSGYVTGIGGELFF
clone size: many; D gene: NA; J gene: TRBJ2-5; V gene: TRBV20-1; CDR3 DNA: TGCAGTGCTCGGGCCTGGGGACTCCAAGAGACCCAGTACTTC; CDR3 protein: CSARAWGLQETQYF
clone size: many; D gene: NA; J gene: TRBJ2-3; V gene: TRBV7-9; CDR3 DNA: TGTGCCAGCAGCAAGGCTACAGATACGCAGTATTTT; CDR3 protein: CASSKATDTQYF
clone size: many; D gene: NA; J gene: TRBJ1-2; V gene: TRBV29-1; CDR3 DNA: TGCAGCGCGAATTCAGCTATAGGGGACTATGGCTACACCTTC; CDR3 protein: CSANSAIGDYGYTF
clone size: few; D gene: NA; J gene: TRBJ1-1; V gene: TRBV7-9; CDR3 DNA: TGTGCCAGCAGCTTAGGCACAGGGTTCCGGACTGAAGCTTTCTTT; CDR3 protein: CASSLGTGFRTEAFF
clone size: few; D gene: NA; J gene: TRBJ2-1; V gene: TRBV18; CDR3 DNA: TGTGCCAGCTCACCACCGGCGGGGCCTAATGAGCAGTTCTTC; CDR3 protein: CASSPPAGPNEQFF
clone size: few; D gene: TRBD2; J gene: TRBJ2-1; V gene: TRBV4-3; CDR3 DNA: TGCGCCAGCAGCCACCCGACTAGCGGGACCAGCCCGTCCTACAATGAGCAGTTCTTC; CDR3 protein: CASSHPTSGTSPSYNEQFF
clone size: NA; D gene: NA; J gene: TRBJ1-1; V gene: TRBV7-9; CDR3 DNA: TGTGCCAGCAGCTTACTGGGGGCGAACACTGAAGCTTTCTTT; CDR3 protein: CASSLLGANTEAFF
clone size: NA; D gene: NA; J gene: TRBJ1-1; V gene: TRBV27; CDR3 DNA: TGTGCCAGCAGTCCCACGGTAGGCACTGAAGCTTTCTTT; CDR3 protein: CASSPTVGTEAFF
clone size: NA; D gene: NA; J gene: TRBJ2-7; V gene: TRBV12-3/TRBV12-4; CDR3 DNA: TGTGCCAGCAGTTCCAGGGACCACGAGCAGTACTTC; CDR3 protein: CASSSRDHEQYF
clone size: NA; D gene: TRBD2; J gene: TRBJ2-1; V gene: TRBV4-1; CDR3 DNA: TGCGCCAGCAGCCAGTCTCCCCCGGCGGGAGGGTCTTTTGAGCAGTTCTTC; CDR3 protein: CASSQSPPAGGSFEQFF